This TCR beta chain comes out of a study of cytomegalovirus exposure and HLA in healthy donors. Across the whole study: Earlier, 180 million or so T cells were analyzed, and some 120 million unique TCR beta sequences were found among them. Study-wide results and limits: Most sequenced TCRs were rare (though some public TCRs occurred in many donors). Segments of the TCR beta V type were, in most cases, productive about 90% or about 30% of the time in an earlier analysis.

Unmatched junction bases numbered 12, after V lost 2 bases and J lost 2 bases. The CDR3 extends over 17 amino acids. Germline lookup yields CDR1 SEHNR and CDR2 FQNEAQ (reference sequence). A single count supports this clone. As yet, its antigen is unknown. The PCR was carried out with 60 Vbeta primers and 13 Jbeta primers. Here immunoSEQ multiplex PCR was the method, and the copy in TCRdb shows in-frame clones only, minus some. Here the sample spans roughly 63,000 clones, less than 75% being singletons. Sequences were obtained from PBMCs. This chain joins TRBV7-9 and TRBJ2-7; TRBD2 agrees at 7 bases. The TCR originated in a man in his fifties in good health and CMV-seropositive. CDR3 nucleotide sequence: TGTGCCAGCAGCTTAAGGGGTCAAGCGGGACCTACCTACGAGCAGTACTTC. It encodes CASSLRGQAGPTYEQYF.